The 25 T cell receptor beta chains reported below all come from one sample, sequenced in a study of T cells in Graves' hyperthyroidism and ophthalmopathy. Amplification of TCR beta CDR3 regions was performed using RNA transcripts as template. Primed by the HTBI set, a first-round RT-PCR was run on the TCR CDR3. TCRdb used MiXCR to reprocess the multiplex PCR reads, holding one entry per CDR3 protein. The sample yields approximately 740,000 distinct CDR3 sequences, 11% to 15% seen once. The sequencing sample was made of blood. These receptors came from a woman between 18 and 30 years old with Graves' hyperthyroidism.

This clonotype has just a few counts. The CDR3: CACSLGNEQFF. The CDR3 region has the DNA TGTGCCTGCTCATTGGGGAATGAGCAGTTCTTC. The rearrangement links TRBV10-3 to TRBJ2-1; D is unclear. V lost 11 bases to trimming and J lost 7 bases, with 12 bases between them. Germline V lookup: CDR1 ENHRY, CDR2 SYGVKD. The CDR3 runs 11 residues.

This clonotype turned up a few times. This rearrangement joins TRBV5-1 to TRBJ2-7; D is unclear. The V and J ends lost 0 bases and 2 bases respectively, with 9 bases between them. The CDR3 is made up of 14 amino acids. CDR1 is SGHRS and CDR2 is YFSETQ in the germline V gene. The CDR3 nucleotides are TGCGCCAGCAGCTTGGGGGATTGGGCCTACGAGCAGTACTTC. Protein: CASSLGDWAYEQYF.

Only one count was recorded for this clonotype. This chain joins TRBV5-1 and TRBJ2-7, with D maybe TRBD2 (6 bases). CDR3 size: 16 residues. Germline V CDR1 and CDR2: SGHRS, YFSETQ. The V and J ends lost 1 base and 2 bases respectively, with 16 bases between them. This chain's CDR3 is CASSLQDGRQAYEQYF. The CDR3 DNA reads as TGCGCCAGCAGCTTGCAGGACGGGAGACAAGCCTACGAGCAGTACTTC.

This clonotype was recorded many times. The chain combines TRBV6-1 with TRBJ2-2; 12 bases are shared with TRBD2. CDR3 length equals 18 residues. V lost 6 bases to trimming and J lost 4 bases; unmatched junction nucleotides: 12. Germline loops: CDR1 MNHNS, CDR2 SASEGT. The chain's CDR3 is CASRGASGRDLGTGELFF. The CDR3 nucleotides read TGTGCCAGCAGGGGGGCTAGCGGGAGGGACTTGGGCACCGGGGAGCTGTTTTTT.

This clonotype was seen only a few times. J is TRBJ1-1 and V is TRBV5-6; D remains unclear. Trimming took 0 bases from V and 2 from J, leaving 5 bases between them. CDR1 and CDR2 (germline): SGHDT, YYEEEE. The CDR3 is 13 residues long. CDR3 region: CASSLVFNTEAFF. The DNA for the CDR3 is TGTGCCAGCAGCTTGGTCTTTAACACTGAAGCTTTCTTT. The whole variable domain, filled in from reference TRBV5-6 and TRBJ1-1, reads DAGVTQSPTHLIKTRGQQVTLRCSPKSGHDTVSWYQQALGQGPQFIFQYYEEEERQRGNFPDRFSGHQFPNYSSELNVNALLLGDSALYLCASSLVFNTEAFFGQGTRLTVV.

The CDR3 DNA reads as TGCGCCAGCAGCCTCCGGGCGGGGAACACTGAAGCTTTCTTT. This codes for CASSLRAGNTEAFF. The chain is built from TRBV4-1 and TRBJ1-1; D call uncertain. With 4 bases removed from V and 1 base from J, the gap between germline ends came to 10 bases. Germline V gene lookup returns CDR1 MGHRA and CDR2 YSYEKL. The length of the CDR3 is 14 residues.

This clonotype was recorded only once. This may arise from a read error, as a much more abundant clone is one base away. This chain links TRBV6-1 with TRBJ2-1; TRBD1 aligns across 7 bases. The CDR3 has 14 residues. Germline-derived CDR1 and CDR2 are MNHNS and SASEGT. The trim removed 3 bases at V and 5 bases at J, leaving 4 bases unmatched. The CDR3 DNA reads as TGTGCCAGCAGTGACCGGGACAGTCACAATGAGCAGTTCTTC. Protein: CASSDRDSHNEQFF.

Many counts were recorded for this clonotype. The gene calls are TRBV20-1 and TRBJ2-7; 9 bases line up with TRBD2. This CDR3 is built from 19 residues. J lost 2 bases, V lost 2 bases, and 19 bases had no gene match. The germline V gene has CDR1 DFQATT and CDR2 SNEGSKA (reference sequence). CDR3 nucleotides: TGCAGTGCTAGAACTCCGAGCGGGGATTTGGCGGGAGGGGCCTACGAGCAGTACTTC. This translates into CSARTPSGDLAGGAYEQYF.

For this clonotype: A read error is possible here, since a much larger clone lies one base away. J is TRBJ2-7 and V is TRBV7-9; TRBD2 might be the D (6 bases). The CDR3 loop spans 16 amino acids. V was cut by 1 base and J by 3 bases, with 16 bases left in between. Looked up from germline, CDR1 is SEHNR and CDR2 is FQNEAQ (reference sequence). As DNA, the CDR3 is TGTGCCAGCAGCTTAGGCGGCGGGATCCCCGGCTACGAGCAGTACTTC. Amino acids: CASSLGGGIPGYEQYF. The whole variable domain, remainder taken from reference TRBV7-9 and TRBJ2-7, is DTGVSQNPRHKITKRGQNVTFRCDPISEHNRLYWYRQTLGQGPEFLTYFQNEAQLEKSRLLSDRFSAERPKGSFSTLEIQRTEQGDSAMYLCASSLGGGIPGYEQYFGPGTRLTVT.

In its sample, this clonotype was seen many times. This chain joins TRBV7-8 and TRBJ2-7; 7 bases align to TRBD1. This CDR3 has 15 amino acids. V dropped 1 base and J dropped 1; count of bases not matched to a gene: 4. Germline CDR1 and CDR2: SGHVS and FQNEAQ. CDR3 sequence (DNA): TGTGCCAGCAGCTTAGGAGGGGGCATTTCCTACGAGCAGTACTTC. As protein: CASSLGGGISYEQYF.

The chain uses TRBV11-2 and TRBJ2-2; TRBD2 might be the D (5 bases). CDR1 is SGHAT, CDR2 FQNNGV, per germline. The CDR3 totals 15 residues. The V end was cut by 0 bases, the J end by 5 bases, with 10 bases between. Here the CDR3 reads CASSLDRRSTGELFF. The CDR3 DNA follows: TGTGCCAGCAGCTTAGATAGGAGGAGTACCGGGGAGCTGTTTTTT.

A few counts support this clonotype. This chain connects TRBV14 to TRBJ2-7, with TRBD1 identical over 7 bases. CDR3 length: 14 residues. V was pared by 8 bases and J by 0 bases, with 7 bases of the junction left unmatched. Germline CDR1 reads SGHDN; CDR2 reads FVKESK. The CDR3 sequence: CASATGTASYEQYF. CDR3 bases: TGTGCCAGCGCGACCGGGACAGCCTCCTACGAGCAGTACTTC.

This clonotype came up many times. The rearrangement links TRBV3-1 to TRBJ2-3; no reliable D call. With 0 bases removed from V and 2 bases from J, the gap between germline ends came to 3 bases. This CDR3 has 13 residues. CDR1 LGHDT and CDR2 YNNKEL come from the germline V gene (reference sequence). This CDR3 is CASSQDYTDTQYF. Here the CDR3 DNA reads TGTGCCAGCAGCCAAGATTACACAGATACGCAGTATTTT.

This clonotype was seen a few times. The CDR3 sequence: CASSLFVSAAGAEYNEQFF. The CDR3 nucleotides read TGTGCCAGCAGCTTATTTGTGTCGGCGGCGGGAGCTGAATACAATGAGCAGTTCTTC. The V gene is TRBV7-2, the J gene TRBJ2-1; 7 nucleotides match TRBD2. Germline V lookup: CDR1 SGHTA, CDR2 FQGNSA. With 2 bases clipped from V and 4 bases from J, the junction kept 17 bases outside the gene matches. The CDR3 has 19 amino acids.

This chain uses TRBV28 with TRBJ1-5; D is perhaps TRBD1 (6 bases). Trimming took 11 bases from V and 7 from J, leaving 24 bases between them. The CDR3 extends over 15 amino acids. Germline loops: CDR1 MDHEN, CDR2 SYDVKM. CDR3 sequence: CAGRRGAPQGQPQHF. In DNA, the CDR3 is TGTGCCGGGAGACGGGGGGCCCCACAAGGCCAGCCCCAGCATTTT.

This clonotype was counted ten times or more. The chain couples TRBV6-1 to TRBJ1-5; tentatively, D is TRBD1 (5 bases). Germline V gene lookup returns CDR1 MNHNS and CDR2 SASEGT. The CDR3 is made up of 14 amino acids. V lost 2 bases, J lost 4 bases, and 9 bases lay in between. The CDR3 bases are TGTGCCAGCAGTGAATTCTGGGGGAATCAGCCCCAGCATTTT. It is translated as CASSEFWGNQPQHF.

This clonotype was seen at least ten times. The chain combines TRBV12-3 or TRBV12-4 with TRBJ1-5; no firm D call. Trimming shortened V by 6 bases and J by 4 bases, and 10 bases separated the two germline ends. The CDR3 has 13 amino acids. CDR3 nucleotides: TGTGCCAGCAGCCCGGTCGAAAATCAGCCCCAGCATTTT. Its translation: CASSPVENQPQHF.

This clonotype was observed at least ten times. The chain couples TRBV6-6 to TRBJ2-2; a possible D gene is TRBD2 (6 bases). The ends were cut back, 0 bases at V and 1 base at J, with 12 bases in the middle. From germline, CDR1 is MNHNY and CDR2 SVGAGI (reference sequence). This CDR3 is 17 amino acids long. The CDR3 loop reads CASSYSIFGRNTGELFF. For the CDR3, the DNA is TGTGCCAGCAGTTACTCGATTTTCGGGAGGAACACCGGGGAGCTGTTTTTT.

This clonotype was seen at least ten times. This sequence joins TRBV18 and TRBJ1-1; D is uncertain. CDR1 KGHSH and CDR2 LQKENI come from the germline V gene. The V gene lost 5 bases and the J gene lost 1 base, with 8 bases spanning the gap. There are 13 residues in the CDR3. CDR3 sequence reads: CASSDAPNTEAFF. CDR3 bases: TGTGCCAGCTCAGATGCCCCGAACACTGAAGCTTTCTTT.

This clonotype has at least ten counts. The chain links TRBV7-8 to TRBJ2-7; 8 bases align to TRBD1. From germline, CDR1 is SGHVS and CDR2 FQNEAQ. CDR3 length: 16 amino acids. J lost 0 bases, V lost 4 bases, and 8 bases had no gene match. CDR3 protein: CASSSGWTGSSYEQYF. The CDR3 coding sequence is TGTGCCAGCAGCTCCGGTTGGACAGGGAGCTCCTACGAGCAGTACTTC.

This clonotype occurred a few times. This chain uses TRBV30 with TRBJ2-2, with 13 bases matching TRBD2. J lost 5 bases, V lost 2 bases, and 20 bases had no gene match. The CDR3 is 21 residues long. Germline V gene lookup returns CDR1 GTSNPN and CDR2 SVGIG (reference sequence). CDR3 loop: CAWSLLGRLLAGGPSTGELFF. The CDR3, as DNA: TGTGCCTGGAGTTTATTAGGTCGGCTACTAGCGGGAGGGCCCTCGACCGGGGAGCTGTTTTTT.

This clonotype was seen many times. This chain joins TRBV20-1 and TRBJ2-1, with TRBD2 as a possible D gene (5 bases). The CDR3 is 13 residues long. CDR1 is DFQATT, CDR2 SNEGSKA, per germline (reference sequence). Trimming took off 5 bases at V and 2 bases at J, with 10 bases between the two ends. The CDR3 reads CSAADLTYNEQFF. CDR3 bases: TGCAGTGCTGCGGACTTAACCTACAATGAGCAGTTCTTC.

J is TRBJ2-3 and V is TRBV5-1; possibly TRBD2 for D (6 bases). The CDR3 spans 16 residues. Deletions cut 0 bases from V and 0 bases from J, with 11 bases between. Looked up from germline, CDR1 is SGHRS and CDR2 is YFSETQ. The CDR3 is CASSLVLAESTDTQYF. CDR3 nucleotide sequence: TGCGCCAGCAGCTTGGTGTTAGCGGAAAGCACAGATACGCAGTATTTT.

This clonotype has at least ten counts. J is TRBJ2-3 and V is TRBV7-2; 7 nucleotides line up with TRBD1. The germline gives CDR1 SGHTA, CDR2 FQGNSA. V was clipped by 4 bases and J by 4 bases; unmatched bases: 5. This CDR3 contains 14 residues. The CDR3 DNA sequence: TGTGCCAGCAGCTCGAGCACAGGGGCAGATACGCAGTATTTT. This encodes CASSSSTGADTQYF.

The sample holds a few counts of this clonotype. The rearrangement joins TRBV3-1 to TRBJ2-7; no definite D call. This CDR3 contains 17 residues. Per germline, CDR1 LGHDT and CDR2 YNNKEL (reference sequence). V shed 0 bases and J shed 0 bases, with 15 bases lying between them. The CDR3 spells CASSQEGYHTDSYEQYF. The CDR3 coding sequence is TGTGCCAGCAGCCAAGAAGGTTATCACACGGACTCCTACGAGCAGTACTTC.